The clone carrying this T cell receptor beta chain has only a few counts. No antigen is known for it. This entry is derived from a study of post-analysis software for immune sequencing data. TCR beta cDNA libraries included unique molecular identifiers. There were about 1 to 10 million T cells, and 450,000 to 550,000 cDNA molecules came from them. Each CDR3 protein is one row after TCRdb ran MiXCR on the PCR reads. The sample carries roughly 540,000 distinct CDR3 sequences, approximately 34% recorded once. The V gene end was trimmed by 1 base and the J gene end by 3 bases; junction bases not matched to a gene: 6. Per germline, CDR1 SGHTA and CDR2 FQGTGA. The CDR3 runs to 16 residues. Findings and caveats of the study: Controls had significantly higher normalized Chao1 diversity than multiple sclerosis patients. TRBV5-6, TRBV5-1 and TRBV20-1 were among several TRBV segments more frequent in patients than controls. Same-batch preparations were strongly co-clustered by F measure.

Sequencing used blood. V usage is TRBV7-3 and J usage is TRBJ2-3, with 8 positions matching TRBD2. This receptor was taken from a girl aged 2 to 17 with multiple sclerosis. The DNA of the CDR3 is TGTGCCAGCAGCTTAAGAGGGACTAGTCAAACAGATACGCAGTATTTT. Protein product: CASSLRGTSQTDTQYF.